The 8 T cell receptor beta chains given below trace back to one sample, sequenced in a study of shared clonotypes between healthy human individuals (dated by TCRdb to 2020 to 2022). Preparation of the library involved the immunoSEQ multiplex PCR assay. This is the immuneACCESS table as TCRdb keeps it, with only in-frame sequences that have V and J called. A part of the clones is gone; compared with another copy, unresolved V genes explain less than half, and the rest is unexplained. Within this sample are roughly 680,000 clones, with 72% of them counted one time only. The ten largest clones capture around 1.8% of the sample. What was sequenced was memory CD4+ T cells sorted from blood. This specimen's cell subset or site label, interpreted: CD45RA-negative fraction. These receptor sequences come from a woman in her 30s in good health.

A few counts support this clone. This chain joins TRBV5-1 and TRBJ1-5; D not certain. V was clipped by 4 bases and J by 4 bases, with 12 bases between them. Germline CDR1 reads SGHRS; CDR2 reads YFSETQ. The CDR3 extends over 14 amino acids. The DNA for the CDR3 is TGCGCCAGCAGCCCGGGCGATGGAAATCAGCCCCAGCATTTT. Translation: CASSPGDGNQPQHF. Using reference TRBV5-1 and TRBJ1-5 for the parts outside the CDR3, the full variable domain is KAGVTQTPRYLIKTRGQQVTLSCSPISGHRSVSWYQQTPGQGLQFLFEYFSETQRNKGNFPGRFSGRQFSNSRSEMNVSTLELGDSALYLCASSPGDGNQPQHFGDGTRLSIL.

This clone was counted only a few times. The chain carries TRBV11-3 and TRBJ2-2; 13 bases agree with TRBD2. Germline CDR1 and CDR2: SGHNT and YENEEA. This CDR3 spans 18 amino acids. The J segment lost 5 bases and the V segment lost 5 bases, leaving 11 bases of the junction unmatched. CDR3 region: CASSGRTSGRGGTGELFF. CDR3 DNA: TGTGCCAGCAGCGGGCGGACTAGCGGGAGAGGGGGAACCGGGGAGCTGTTTTTT.

This clone was observed at least ten times. Other DNA sequences within the sample encode an identical CDR3. The V call is TRBV6-1, the J call TRBJ1-5; TRBD1 might be the D (6 bases). Germline V gene lookup returns CDR1 MNHNS and CDR2 SASEGT. The germline V and J ends were trimmed by 3 bases and 0 bases, with 9 bases remaining between them. The CDR3 spans 15 residues. The CDR3 loop is CASSDNRASNQPQHF. In DNA form, the CDR3 reads TGTGCCAGCAGTGATAACAGGGCTAGCAATCAGCCCCAGCATTTT.

In this sample, this clone turned up a few times. J is TRBJ2-1 and V is TRBV21-1; the table's D call, TRBD2, has no DNA check behind it. TRBV21-1 is shown as a pseudogene. The CDR3 spans 14 residues. As DNA, the CDR3 is TGTGCCAGCAGCAAAGATCGGCTAGCCAATGAGCAGTTCTTC. As protein: CASSKDRLANEQFF.

This chain connects TRBV11-1 to TRBJ2-7; D not certain. Trimming removed 6 bases at V and 0 bases at J, with 6 bases between. Germline CDR1 is SGHAT and CDR2 is FQDESV (reference sequence). The CDR3 length is 12 residues. The CDR3 here is CASSSDSYEQYF. The CDR3 DNA reads TGTGCCAGCAGTTCCGACTCCTACGAGCAGTACTTC. The full variable domain, its missing parts supplied by reference TRBV11-1 and TRBJ2-7, is EAEVAQSPRYKITEKSQAVAFWCDPISGHATLYWYRQILGQGPELLVQFQDESVVDDSQLPKDRFSAERLKGVDSTLKIQPAELGDSAMYLCASSSDSYEQYFGPGTRLTVT.

The V call is TRBV12-1, the J call TRBJ2-7. TRBV12-1 is noted as a pseudogene. The CDR3 consists of 15 residues. The CDR3 spells CASSVSRGVSYEQYF. The CDR3 nucleotides read TGTGCCAGCAGCGTTTCTCGAGGGGTCTCCTACGAGCAGTACTTC.

The chain combines TRBV10-3 with TRBJ2-3, with a weak D call TRBD2 (6 bases). Germline V lookup: CDR1 ENHRY, CDR2 SYGVKD. CDR3 length: 16 residues. Trimming took off 6 bases at V and 4 bases at J, with 20 bases between the two ends. The CDR3 region has the DNA TGTGCCATCAGAAGAACTGTGGGCGGGAACGCAGATACGCAGTATTTT. It codes for CAIRRTVGGNADTQYF.

This clone has at least ten counts. This sequence joins TRBV15 and TRBJ2-1; 8 bases are a match to TRBD2. Germline loops: CDR1 LNHNV, CDR2 YYDKDF (reference sequence). This CDR3 has 15 residues. V shed 4 bases, J shed 3 bases, and the junction held 5 bases outside the gene matches. The CDR3, as DNA: TGTGCCACCAGCATTCGTCGGGAGGGCTACAATGAGCAGTTCTTC. Translated: CATSIRREGYNEQFF.